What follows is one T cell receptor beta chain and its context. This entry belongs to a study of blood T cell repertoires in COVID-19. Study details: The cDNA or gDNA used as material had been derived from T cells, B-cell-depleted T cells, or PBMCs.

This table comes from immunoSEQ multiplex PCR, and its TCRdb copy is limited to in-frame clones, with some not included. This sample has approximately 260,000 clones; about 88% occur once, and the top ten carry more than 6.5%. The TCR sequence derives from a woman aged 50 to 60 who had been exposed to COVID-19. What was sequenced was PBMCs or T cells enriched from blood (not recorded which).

The CDR3 bases are TGTGCCAGCAGCCCCTCTGGAGGCGAGCAGTACTTC. Residues: CASSPSGGEQYF. This chain links TRBV7-9 with TRBJ2-7; a weak D match, TRBD2 (5 bases). Trimming shortened V by 5 bases and J by 6 bases, and 11 bases separated the two germline ends. The CDR3 spans 12 residues. Germline V gene lookup returns CDR1 SEHNR and CDR2 FQNEAQ (reference sequence). Supplemented by reference TRBV7-9 and TRBJ2-7, the full variable domain reads DTGVSQNPRHKITKRGQNVTFRCDPISEHNRLYWYRQTLGQGPEFLTYFQNEAQLEKSRLLSDRFSAERPKGSFSTLEIQRTEQGDSAMYLCASSPSGGEQYFGPGTRLTVT.